Following are 2 T cell receptor beta chains from one sample sequenced in a study of read filtering for tumor transcriptome and immune sequencing (dated by TCRdb to 2019 to 2021). Data came from an Illumina HiSeq 4000. Starting from approximately 0.4 ug RNA, TCR libraries were constructed with the Immunoverse kit using molecular barcoded adaptors that cover the alpha/delta and beta/gamma chains. In-frame beta chains were kept once TCRdb had trimmed the public reads at Q25 with fastp and called clones with MiXCR. Each CDR3 protein gets just one entry, which takes the most common genes and DNA from the rows behind it. The sample yields more than 100,000 distinct CDR3 sequences; 13% were counted once. Around 8.3% of the sample belongs to the ten largest clones. The sample was a population of CD138-negative cells sorted from bone marrow. The cell subset or site tag for this specimen amounts to: bone marrow mononuclear cells depleted of CD138+ plasma/myeloma cells by negative magnetic selection. Source of these receptors: a donor at least 40 years old with multiple myeloma.

This clonotype was counted ten times or more. This rearrangement joins TRBV7-3 to TRBJ2-3; 10 bases are a match to TRBD2. The CDR3 loop spans 16 amino acids. V lost 4 bases to trimming and J lost 4 bases; unmatched junction nucleotides: 8. CDR1 and CDR2 (germline): SGHTA, FQGTGA. The chain's CDR3 is CASSSQAGGRADTQYF. CDR3 nucleotide sequence: TGTGCCAGCAGCTCACAAGCGGGGGGGAGGGCAGATACGCAGTATTTT. The variable domain in full, with the rest retrieved from reference TRBV7-3 and TRBJ2-3, is GAGVSQTPSNKVTEKGKYVELRCDPISGHTALYWYRQSLGQGPEFLIYFQGTGAADDSGLPNDRFFAVRPEGSVSTLKIQRTERGDSAVYLCASSSQAGGRADTQYFGPGTRLTVL.

In this sample, this clonotype turned up many times. An end of the junction differs from the germline gene, which may be a read error. The chain has TRBV9 and TRBJ2-3; D might be TRBD2 (6 bases). Germline V gene lookup returns CDR1 SGDLS and CDR2 YYNGEE. CDR3 length equals 14 residues. The CDR3 region is CASSVGGIGFLFNF. DNA for the CDR3: TGTGCCAGCAGCGTAGGCGGGATTGGATTTCTCTTCAATTTT.